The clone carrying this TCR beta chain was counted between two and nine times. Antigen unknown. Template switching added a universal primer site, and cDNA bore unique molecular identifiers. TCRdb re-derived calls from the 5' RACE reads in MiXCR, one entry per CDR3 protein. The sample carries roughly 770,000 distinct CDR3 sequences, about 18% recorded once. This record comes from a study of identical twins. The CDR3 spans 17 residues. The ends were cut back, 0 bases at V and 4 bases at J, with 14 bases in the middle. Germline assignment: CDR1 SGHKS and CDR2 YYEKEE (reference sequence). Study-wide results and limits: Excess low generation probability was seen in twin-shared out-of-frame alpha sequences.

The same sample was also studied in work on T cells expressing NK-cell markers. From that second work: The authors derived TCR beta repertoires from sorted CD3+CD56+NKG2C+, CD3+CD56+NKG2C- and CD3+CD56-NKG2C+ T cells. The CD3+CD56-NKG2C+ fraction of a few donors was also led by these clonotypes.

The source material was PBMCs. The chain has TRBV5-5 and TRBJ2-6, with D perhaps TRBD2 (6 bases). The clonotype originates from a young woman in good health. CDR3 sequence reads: CASSLVGRGTGANVLTF. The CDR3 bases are TGTGCCAGCAGCTTGGTGGGACGGGGGACCGGGGCCAACGTCCTGACTTTC. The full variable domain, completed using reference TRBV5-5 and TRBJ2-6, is DAGVTQSPTHLIKTRGQQVTLRCSPISGHKSVSWYQQVLGQGPQFIFQYYEKEERGRGNFPDRFSARQFPNYSSELNVNALLLGDSALYLCASSLVGRGTGANVLTFGAGSRLTVL.